This TCR beta chain was sequenced in a study of T-cell memory formation after mild COVID-19. Overall study: Largely, TCR clusters stayed within a single donor.

The germline CDR1 and CDR2 sequences are DFQATT and SNEGSKA (reference sequence). The CDR3 consists of 15 residues. V trimming: 6 bases; J trimming: 5 bases; junction bases outside the gene matches: 11. TCRdb called the 5' RACE reads again in MiXCR, with one record for every CDR3 protein. The data hold more than 300,000 distinct CDR3 sequences, with approximately 14% observed a single time. This clonotype was obtained from a man in his late teens or twenties who had mild COVID-19 (a few samples of this study predate the infection). Cell type and time point are not known. The sequencing sample was made of PBMCs or a T cell subset sorted from them (not recorded which). V and J are TRBV20-1 and TRBJ2-5, with TRBD1 matching over 11 bases. CDR3 sequence: CSASTGTGGRETQYF. CDR3 coding DNA: TGCAGTGCGAGCACCGGGACAGGGGGACGGGAGACCCAGTACTTC.